This T cell receptor (beta chain) was sequenced in a study of neurological immune-mediated disorders. Unsorted libraries were generated from 2 million PBMCs held at -80 degrees C. Germline loops: CDR1 MNHEY, CDR2 SVGAGI. Trimming took off 6 bases at V and 2 bases at J, with 8 bases between the two ends. The CDR3 sequence is 13 residues long. This clonotype was counted many times. Sequencing runs each generated in excess of 180 million TCR-beta sequences derived from 15-18 subjects. TCRdb ran MiXCR on the 5' RACE reads and lists one entry per CDR3 protein. The sample has 65,000 to 90,000 distinct CDR3 sequences, approximately 10% seen once.

The sequenced material came from PBMCs. The chain recombines TRBV6-5 with TRBJ1-5; D may be TRBD1 (5 bases). The receptor was derived from a man aged 35-49 years in good health. This chain's CDR3 is CASRRGGNQPQHF. The CDR3 coding sequence is TGTGCCAGCAGACGAGGGGGCAATCAGCCCCAGCATTTT.